This T cell receptor beta chain appears in the sequencing data of a study of human T cells and chemical hapten exposure. CDR3 length equals 19 residues. CDR1 KGHSY and CDR2 FQNENV come from the germline V gene. Trimming at V came to 4 bases and at J to 0 bases, leaving 17 bases not matched to a gene. This clonotype has more than one count but fewer than ten. The sample's time point: patch test 2, 6 weeks after DPC sensitization. The treatment is: therapeutic diphenylcyclopropenone sensitization with weekly scalp DPC. Ahead of applying each patch test, blood was sampled. TCRdb ran MiXCR on the RACE reads and lists one entry per CDR3 protein. The sample contains approximately 350,000 distinct CDR3 sequences, about 6.9% of which appear only once.

The source was whole blood, collected in connection with sensitization to the hapten diphenylcyclopropenone (DPC). The rearrangement joins TRBV16 to TRBJ1-2, with 7 bases identical to TRBD1. This receptor was obtained from a woman aged 18-30 years with alopecia areata. Some clones in this sample may be carry-over from other donors' samples. The CDR3 here is CASSRPVLRGGASNYGYTF. The CDR3, as DNA: TGTGCCAGCAGCCGACCCGTCCTGCGAGGGGGCGCGTCTAACTATGGCTACACCTTC.